The 25 T cell receptor beta chains presented below share a single source sample, sequenced in a study of Graves' ophthalmopathy and Graves' hyperthyroidism. TCR beta CDR3 regions were amplified from RNA transcripts. RT-PCR in the first round used HTBI primers; a second-round multiplex PCR followed. One entry per CDR3 protein results from TCRdb running MiXCR on the multiplex PCR reads. The sample shows nearly 400,000 distinct CDR3 sequences, around 18% of them seen only once. Sequenced sample: peripheral blood. The receptor set was obtained from a woman aged 18-30 years with Graves' ophthalmopathy.

This chain links TRBV4-2 with TRBJ2-4; TRBD2 aligns across 7 bases. Germline trimming cut 2 bases from V and 1 base from J; bases unmatched to any gene: 5. This CDR3 is built from 16 residues. Per the germline V gene, CDR1 is LGHNA and CDR2 is YNFKEQ. CDR3 residues: CASSQIAGVAKNIQYF. The DNA of the CDR3 is TGTGCCAGCAGCCAAATCGCGGGAGTGGCCAAAAACATTCAGTACTTC.

In this sample, this clonotype turned up many times. The chain couples TRBV27 to TRBJ1-1; D remains ambiguous. This CDR3 region has 12 residues. Germline assignment: CDR1 MNHEY and CDR2 SMNVEV (reference sequence). The germline V and J ends were trimmed by 7 bases and 7 bases, with 13 bases remaining between them. CDR3 in DNA: TGTGCCAGCAACGGACGGGGAGGTGAAGCTTTCTTT. Translating it yields CASNGRGGEAFF.

This clonotype was detected many times. The chain joins TRBV30 to TRBJ1-1, with TRBD1 as a possible D gene (6 bases). The CDR3 spans 13 residues. Trimming left V 5 bases short and J 6 bases short, with 16 bases between. Germline lookup yields CDR1 GTSNPN and CDR2 SVGIG (reference sequence). The chain's CDR3 is CAWGGQPGAEAFF. The CDR3, as DNA: TGTGCCTGGGGGGGACAACCGGGGGCTGAAGCTTTCTTT. The variable domain in full, with the rest retrieved from reference TRBV30 and TRBJ1-1, is SQTIHQWPATLVQPVGSPLSLECTVEGTSNPNLYWYRQAAGRGLQLLFYSVGIGQISSEVPQNLSASRPQDRQFILSSKKLLLSDSGFYLCAWGGQPGAEAFFGQGTRLTVV.

This clonotype was seen repeatedly, ten times or more. This chain joins TRBV9 and TRBJ2-1; no firm D call. The CDR3 spans 14 residues. Deletions cut 0 bases from V and 0 bases from J, with 4 bases between. CDR1 and CDR2 from the germline V gene are SGDLS and YYNGEE. The CDR3 loop reads CASSVDGSYNEQFF. CDR3 bases: TGTGCCAGCAGCGTAGACGGCTCCTACAATGAGCAGTTCTTC.

This clonotype was seen repeatedly, ten times or more. This chain joins TRBV6-2 or TRBV6-3 and TRBJ2-2; 11 bases are a match to TRBD1. CDR3 length equals 17 residues. The junction had 5 bases not matched to a gene; V was cut back by 2 bases and J by 3 bases. Germline-derived CDR1 and CDR2 are MNHEY and SVGEGT. CDR3 DNA: TGTGCCAGCAGTTACCGGACAGGGGGCCTGGACACCGGGGAGCTGTTTTTT. It yields the protein CASSYRTGGLDTGELFF.

The chain employs TRBV2 and TRBJ2-7, with a possible D match to TRBD1 (6 bases). The germline CDR1 and CDR2 sequences are SNHLY and FYNNEI. V lost 7 bases and J lost 0, with 10 bases in between. CDR3 length: 13 amino acids. DNA for the CDR3: TGTGCCAGCACTTGGACAGACTCCTACGAGCAGTACTTC. Translating gives CASTWTDSYEQYF.

This clonotype has at least ten counts. V gene TRBV6-5 combines with J gene TRBJ1-5; possible D gene TRBD1, 5 bases. This CDR3 contains 13 residues. Between the trimmed V and J ends, which lost 6 bases and 7 bases, there was a span of 13 bases. Per the germline V gene, CDR1 is MNHEY and CDR2 is SVGAGI. CDR3 coding DNA: TGTGCCAGCAGGACCATAAACAGGCAGCCCCAGCATTTT. Translation gives CASRTINRQPQHF.

Ten or more counts support this clonotype. The J gene is TRBJ2-3, the V gene TRBV7-2; D gene unclear. The CDR3 runs 15 residues. Trimming cost V 0 bases and J 1 base, with 8 bases left between them. Germline V gene data show CDR1 as SGHTA and CDR2 as FQGNSA. CDR3 residues: CASSLAVTRTDTQYF. The CDR3 DNA follows: TGTGCCAGCAGCTTAGCAGTAACCCGCACAGATACGCAGTATTTT.

This clonotype has at least ten counts. This chain connects TRBV20-1 to TRBJ1-5; TRBD1 might be the D (6 bases). The germline V gene encodes CDR1 DFQATT and CDR2 SNEGSKA (reference sequence). The length of the CDR3 is 16 residues. Trimming removed 0 bases from V and 6 bases from J, with 18 bases in between. The CDR3 spells CSAREGRGGKVQPQHF. The CDR3 region has the DNA TGCAGTGCTAGAGAGGGGCGGGGGGGCAAGGTTCAGCCCCAGCATTTT.

The rearrangement links TRBV6-1 to TRBJ2-5, with 7 nucleotides matching TRBD1. This CDR3 comprises 15 residues. Germline assignment: CDR1 MNHNS and CDR2 SASEGT. The junction had 7 bases not matched to a gene; V was cut back by 4 bases and J by 2 bases. The CDR3 coding sequence is TGTGCCAGCAGTGTCCCAACAGGGGCTCAAGAGACCCAGTACTTC. It codes for CASSVPTGAQETQYF.

This clonotype came up many times. The chain uses TRBV19 and TRBJ1-3; unclear D gene. Trimming cost V 5 bases and J 5 bases, with 10 bases left between them. This CDR3 is built from 13 residues. CDR1 is LNHDA and CDR2 is SQIVND in the germline V gene (reference sequence). The CDR3: CASSLEPRNTIYF. The CDR3 coding sequence is TGTGCCAGTAGTTTGGAACCCAGAAACACCATATATTTT.

This clonotype was found many times. The chain recombines TRBV6-1 with TRBJ2-5; TRBD1 agrees at 9 bases. V shed 4 bases, J shed 3 bases, and the junction held 9 bases outside the gene matches. The CDR3 spans 16 residues. In germline, CDR1 is MNHNS, CDR2 SASEGT. The CDR3 protein is CASSGGWGQGKETQYF. CDR3 nucleotide sequence: TGTGCCAGCAGTGGGGGCTGGGGACAGGGAAAAGAGACCCAGTACTTC.

At least ten counts were recorded for this clonotype. The chain joins TRBV29-1 to TRBJ2-3, with D perhaps being TRBD1 or TRBD2 (6 bases each). CDR3 length: 15 amino acids. V was shortened by 3 bases and J by 0 bases, with 13 bases between the two germline ends. Germline lookup yields CDR1 SQVTM and CDR2 ANQGSEA. The CDR3 loop reads CSVDERGASTDTQYF. The CDR3 bases are TGCAGCGTTGACGAAAGGGGGGCAAGCACAGATACGCAGTATTTT.

This clonotype was detected many times. V is TRBV7-2 and J is TRBJ1-1; 10 nucleotides agree with TRBD1. V gave up 4 bases and J gave up 5 bases; unmatched junction bases: 7. The CDR3 sequence is 15 residues long. Germline V gives CDR1 SGHTA, CDR2 FQGNSA. CDR3 sequence (DNA): TGTGCCAGCAGCTCCCGACAGGGGGCGCGAACTGAAGCTTTCTTT. Its protein product is CASSSRQGARTEAFF.

This clonotype has at least ten counts. This chain joins TRBV30 and TRBJ2-7; the match to TRBD1 covers 8 bases. Trimming removed 5 bases from V and 4 bases from J; junction bases left unmatched: 22. Germline assignment: CDR1 GTSNPN and CDR2 SVGIG (reference sequence). The CDR3 spans 18 residues. The CDR3 region has the DNA TGTGCCTGGCGTGGACAGGGTGTGTTGTGGAGGGACGTATACGAGCAGTACTTC. Translating gives CAWRGQGVLWRDVYEQYF.

Ten or more counts support this clonotype. The V call is TRBV6-2 or TRBV6-3, the J call TRBJ2-5; 14 bases are a match to TRBD2. V dropped 5 bases and J dropped 1; count of bases not matched to a gene: 3. Germline V gene data show CDR1 as MNHEY and CDR2 as SVGEGT. This CDR3 has 16 amino acids. This chain's CDR3 is CASSPGTSGSQETQYF. In DNA, the CDR3 is TGTGCCAGCAGTCCCGGGACTAGCGGGAGCCAAGAGACCCAGTACTTC.

This clonotype was counted ten times or more. This rearrangement joins TRBV28 to TRBJ1-4; D not resolved. Trimming left V 4 bases short and J 8 bases short, with 17 bases between. Germline V lookup: CDR1 MDHEN, CDR2 SYDVKM. The CDR3 spans 15 residues. This CDR3 is CASSSLAAGGEKLFF. In DNA, the CDR3 is TGTGCCAGCAGTTCTCTGGCGGCCGGTGGGGAAAAACTGTTTTTT.

This clonotype appeared many times. The chain links TRBV7-2 to TRBJ2-5, with 7 bases that match TRBD2. The CDR3 runs to 14 residues. After removal of 6 bases from V and 2 bases from J, the junction contained 6 bases not matched to a gene. CDR1 is SGHTA and CDR2 is FQGNSA in the germline V gene. CDR3 sequence (DNA): TGTGCCAGCAGTCGATCTAGCGGACAAGAGACCCAGTACTTC. It translates to CASSRSSGQETQYF.

This CDR3 reads CASSSSGTASEQYF. The CDR3 coding sequence is TGTGCCAGCAGCTCGAGCGGGACCGCCTCCGAGCAGTACTTC. The chain uses TRBV7-2 and TRBJ2-7; TRBD2 agrees at 7 bases. CDR3 size: 14 residues. Trimming at V came to 4 bases and at J to 6 bases, leaving 9 bases not matched to a gene. Germline V lookup: CDR1 SGHTA, CDR2 FQGNSA. Full variable domain (remainder filled in from reference TRBV7-2 and TRBJ2-7): GAGVSQSPSNKVTEKGKDVELRCDPISGHTALYWYRQSLGQGLEFLIYFQGNSAPDKSGLPSDRFSAERTGGSVSTLTIQRTQQEDSAVYLCASSSSGTASEQYFGPGTRLTVT.

This clonotype was picked up many times. The chain combines TRBV7-6 with TRBJ1-5; D possibly corresponds to TRBD1 (6 bases). Germline V CDR1 and CDR2: SGHVS, FNYEAQ. Trimming pared 4 bases from V and 5 bases from J, leaving 6 bases between. The CDR3 totals 12 residues. CDR3 bases: TGTGCCAGCAGCTCAGGGGATCAGCCCCAGCATTTT. It yields the protein CASSSGDQPQHF.

This clonotype showed up many times. The V gene is TRBV30, the J gene TRBJ2-5; 10 bases align to TRBD2. The CDR3 consists of 14 residues. Trimming removed 4 bases from V and 4 bases from J; junction bases left unmatched: 6. Germline V gene sequence: CDR1 GTSNPN, CDR2 SVGIG (reference sequence). This CDR3 reads CAWTGLAGGETQYF. In DNA form, the CDR3 reads TGTGCCTGGACAGGGTTAGCGGGAGGAGAGACCCAGTACTTC.

This clonotype has ten or more counts. The chain carries TRBV5-1 and TRBJ1-1; perhaps TRBD1 as D (5 bases). This CDR3 comprises 15 residues. Trimming removed 0 bases from V and 6 bases from J, with 15 bases in between. Germline V CDR1 and CDR2: SGHRS, YFSETQ. CDR3 loop: CASSLAAGGGAEAFF. DNA of the CDR3: TGCGCCAGCAGCTTGGCCGCGGGTGGGGGAGCTGAAGCTTTCTTT.

The rearrangement links TRBV3-1 to TRBJ2-7; D gene uncertain. This CDR3 spans 11 amino acids. The V end was cut by 0 bases, the J end by 5 bases, with 2 bases between. Per germline, CDR1 LGHDT and CDR2 YNNKEL (reference sequence). CDR3 sequence: CASSQEDEQYF. CDR3 coding DNA: TGTGCCAGCAGCCAAGAGGACGAGCAGTACTTC.

In its sample, this clonotype was seen many times. The genes are TRBV6-5 and TRBJ2-2; TRBD2 aligns across 7 bases. Germline CDR1 is MNHEY and CDR2 is SVGAGI. The V segment lost 6 bases and the J segment 2 bases; nucleotides outside the gene matches: 6. This CDR3 is built from 15 residues. The CDR3 sequence is CASSPGTTNTGELFF. The CDR3, as DNA: TGTGCCAGCAGCCCCGGGACTACAAACACCGGGGAGCTGTTTTTT.

This clonotype was observed at least ten times. CDR3 nucleotides: TGTGCCAGCTCTAGCGGACTAAGCTCCTACGAGCAGTACTTC. Translating it yields CASSSGLSSYEQYF. The J gene is TRBJ2-7, the V gene TRBV19; 7 bases are shared with TRBD2. V lost 9 bases and J lost 0; bases outside the gene matches: 8. Germline CDR1 is LNHDA and CDR2 is SQIVND (reference sequence). The CDR3 sequence is 14 residues long.